What follows is one T cell receptor (beta chain) and its context. Its antigen remains unknown. This record belongs to a study of vaccination effects on CD4 cells after COVID-19. Sequencing used immunoSEQ multiplex PCR; TCRdb keeps in-frame clones, though not all of them. The sample lists 77,000 or so clones; around 78% were seen once. Study outcomes and limitations: In the late period after vaccination, infection- and vaccine-induced clones contracted markedly.

Before sequencing took place, the ViraFEST assay used viral peptide pools to expand antigen-specific CD4+ T cells. A roughly ten-day culture period preceded the isolation of CD4+ T cells. Vaccine recipients lacked prior SARS-CoV-2 infection and had negative nucleocapsid antibodies. Wells containing a few million PBMC each were cultured with 10 IU/ml IL-2 and 8 to 10 ug/ml peptides. Replacing half the medium with IL-2 medium was done on days 3 and 7. This TCR derives from a human donor who received a COVID-19 vaccine. Sequenced here: CD4+ T cells from PBMCs cultured with SARS-CoV-2 spike peptides, sampled before COVID-19 vaccination.

The CDR3 DNA sequence: TGTGCCAGCAGCCTGGGACAGGGGGTCGCAGATACGCAGTATTTT. Translating gives CASSLGQGVADTQYF. The chain recombines TRBV9 with TRBJ2-3; 11 bases agree with TRBD1. The J segment lost 4 bases and the V segment lost 4 bases, leaving 5 bases of the junction unmatched. CDR1 and CDR2 from the germline V gene are SGDLS and YYNGEE. This CDR3 region has 15 residues.